A single TCR beta chain is shown here with its context. The antigen is unknown. Trimming removed 7 bases from V and 6 bases from J, with 12 bases in between. CDR1 and CDR2 from the germline V gene are SGHAT and FQNNGV. The CDR3 has 13 residues. The data stem from a study of OX40 agonist ivuxolimab in advanced cancers. Study overall: The patients' treatment was ivuxolimab, an agonistic anti-OX40 (CD134) antibody. A diagnosis of hepatocellular carcinoma, melanoma, renal cell or head and neck cancer was present in dose-escalation patients. Study-level points and caveats: The CD4+ and CD8+ T cells in the blood had expanded clonally by week 6 at 0.1 to 3.0 mg/kg.

The assay was immunoSEQ multiplex PCR, and TCRdb's table has in-frame clones only and misses some. The sample contains about 69,000 clones, approximately 84% of which appear only once. This receptor was identified in an adult with an advanced solid tumor such as melanoma, head and neck, liver or kidney cancer. This sequence joins TRBV11-2 and TRBJ2-2, with TRBD1 as a possible D gene (6 bases). Here the sequenced sample was CD4+ or CD8+ T cells sorted from blood, taken in a trial of the OX40 agonist ivuxolimab. CDR3 protein: CASIFQGSGELFF. CDR3 DNA sequence: TGTGCCAGCATCTTTCAGGGGTCCGGGGAGCTGTTTTTT.